This T cell receptor beta chain was retrieved from a study of T cell repertoires in cytomegalovirus infection. Study-wide findings and caveats: The study identified carriers of CMV plus the relevant HLA from cumulative public TCR beta family frequency.

V dropped 7 bases and J dropped 4; count of bases not matched to a gene: 2. The CDR3 is made up of 13 amino acids. Germline lookup yields CDR1 MNHGY and CDR2 SAAAGT. About this clonotype: Its antigen is unidentified.

TCRdb called the reads again in MiXCR, with one record for every CDR3 protein. Of 510,000 or so distinct CDR3 sequences detected, less than 30% appear once; the ten largest clones hold roughly an eighth. This clonotype was obtained from a human donor in good health (CMV status not recorded). Some clones in this sample may be carry-over from other donors' samples. The source material was PBMCs. The genes are TRBV6-8 and TRBJ2-7; TRBD2 matches at 12 bases. The CDR3 protein is CASIGTSGYEQYV. DNA of the CDR3: TGTGCCAGCATCGGGACTAGCGGGTACGAGCAGTACGTC.